A selection of T cell receptor beta chains follows, all from one sample in a study of T cells in Graves' hyperthyroidism and ophthalmopathy. Using its own MiXCR run on the multiplex PCR reads, TCRdb lists one record per CDR3 protein. Of approximately 370,000 distinct CDR3 sequences listed, 15% to 20% are singletons. The sequencing sample was made of blood. The receptors here all came from a woman aged 25 to 39 with Graves' hyperthyroidism that later progressed to Graves' ophthalmopathy. The CDR3 runs from the conserved cysteine through the conserved F or W. D genes are given only for firm matches. Clone sizes are given selectively: once, few, many, or a class where the clone is expanded.

15,TRBJ2-1,TRBV5-6,TRBD2,few,CASSLGLAGGDEQFF,TGTGCCAGCAGCTTGGGTCTAGCGGGAGGCGATGAGCAGTTCTTC
17,TRBJ2-7,TRBV10-3,TRBD1,many,CAISAIGTGTGLYEQYF,TGTGCCATCAGTGCGATAGGAACCGGGACAGGGTTGTACGAGCAGTACTTC
14,TRBJ1-2,TRBV5-6,TRBD1,many,CASNPGQEVPGYTF,TGTGCCAGCAACCCGGGACAGGAGGTCCCGGGCTACACCTTC
15,TRBJ2-7,TRBV12-3/TRBV12-4,.,many,CASSATGTLGYEQYF,TGTGCCAGCAGTGCCACCGGGACACTCGGCTACGAGCAGTACTTC
13,TRBJ1-2,TRBV10-3,.,.,CAIAGTTVGGYTF,TGTGCCATCGCGGGCACCACAGTTGGGGGCTACACCTTC
14,TRBJ1-2,TRBV2,TRBD1,.,CASSRGQGEYGYTF,TGTGCCAGCAGTCGGGGACAGGGCGAGTATGGCTACACCTTC
15,TRBJ1-6,TRBV9,TRBD1,.,CASSVGRGRGSPLHF,TGTGCCAGCAGCGTAGGCAGGGGGAGAGGTTCACCCCTCCACTTT
16,TRBJ2-6,TRBV9,.,.,CASSVDPMSGANVLTF,TGTGCCAGCAGCGTAGACCCAATGTCTGGGGCCAACGTCCTGACTTTC
13,TRBJ1-1,TRBV27,.,many,CASRIGGGTEAFF,TGTGCCAGCCGTATCGGGGGGGGCACTGAAGCTTTCTTT
17,TRBJ2-1,TRBV2,TRBD2,many,CASSEVRTSGKGNEQFF,TGTGCCAGCAGTGAAGTAAGGACTAGCGGGAAAGGCAATGAGCAGTTCTTC
14,TRBJ1-4,TRBV3-1,.,many,CASSQSGANEKLFF,TGTGCCAGCAGCCAAAGTGGGGCTAATGAAAAACTGTTTTTT
17,TRBJ2-6,TRBV2,.,many,CASSDEGESTGANVLTF,TGTGCCAGCAGTGATGAGGGGGAATCAACTGGGGCCAACGTCCTGACTTTC
18,TRBJ2-7,TRBV11-2,TRBD1,many,CASSLRNWPGTATYEQYF,TGTGCCAGCAGCTTGAGAAATTGGCCCGGGACAGCTACCTACGAGCAGTACTTC
16,TRBJ2-6,TRBV18,.,.,CASSPSRAPGANVLTF,TGTGCCAGCTCACCGTCAAGGGCCCCTGGGGCCAACGTCCTGACTTTC
12,TRBJ1-2,TRBV29-1,.,many,CSVVWQGYGYTF,TGCAGCGTTGTTTGGCAGGGCTATGGCTACACCTTC
16,TRBJ2-1,TRBV20-1,TRBD2,many,CSARDLAGGDYNEQFF,TGCAGTGCTAGAGACCTAGCGGGAGGGGATTACAATGAGCAGTTCTTC
16,TRBJ2-7,TRBV9,TRBD1,many,CASSGGPGQGTYEQYF,TGTGCCAGCAGCGGGGGGCCGGGACAGGGAACCTACGAGCAGTACTTC
14,TRBJ2-2,TRBV29-1,TRBD2,.,CSVETSGGTRELFF,TGCAGCGTTGAGACTAGCGGGGGGACTCGGGAGCTGTTTTTT
15,TRBJ1-2,TRBV27,TRBD1,many,CASSLRTGTLYGYTF,TGTGCCAGCAGTCTGCGGACAGGGACCCTCTATGGCTACACCTTC
13,TRBJ1-2,TRBV28,.,many,CASSLETDYGYTF,TGTGCCAGCAGTTTGGAGACAGACTATGGCTACACCTTC
14,TRBJ2-5,TRBV6-5,.,.,CASSYSTHPETQYF,TGTGCCAGCAGTTACAGTACCCACCCTGAGACCCAGTACTTC
15,TRBJ2-1,TRBV11-2,TRBD1,few,CASRYTGTGPNEQFF,TGTGCCAGCAGATACACCGGGACAGGACCCAATGAGCAGTTCTTC
14,TRBJ2-3,TRBV19,TRBD1,many,CATKTGLSTDTQYF,TGTGCCACCAAGACAGGGTTAAGCACAGATACGCAGTATTTT
16,TRBJ2-1,TRBV19,TRBD2,many,CASSISAGVGNNEQFF,TGTGCCAGTAGTATATCGGCGGGAGTTGGTAACAATGAGCAGTTCTTC
16,TRBJ1-1,TRBV5-1,TRBD1,many,CASSLEQGARSTEAFF,TGCGCCAGCAGCTTGGAACAGGGGGCAAGGAGCACTGAAGCTTTCTTT
16,TRBJ2-7,TRBV20-1,TRBD2,few,CSARDDGGRGPYEQYF,TGCAGTGCTAGAGATGATGGCGGGAGAGGGCCCTACGAGCAGTACTTC
14,TRBJ1-2,TRBV12-3/TRBV12-4,.,few,CASSWRTASYGYTF,TGTGCCAGCAGTTGGAGGACAGCTTCCTATGGCTACACCTTC
16,TRBJ1-3,TRBV5-1,.,many,CASSLTGTITGNTIYF,TGCGCCAGCAGCTTGACCGGGACCATCACGGGAAACACCATATATTTT
13,TRBJ1-1,TRBV12-3/TRBV12-4,.,many,CASSFWGRTEAFF,TGTGCCAGCAGTTTCTGGGGGAGGACTGAAGCTTTCTTT
14,TRBJ2-7,TRBV19,TRBD1,many,CASRRTGEGHEQYF,TGTGCCAGTAGACGGACAGGAGAGGGCCACGAGCAGTACTTC
17,TRBJ1-4,TRBV6-1,.,many,CASSASGEGEANEKLFF,TGTGCCAGCAGTGCCAGCGGAGAGGGAGAGGCTAATGAAAAACTGTTTTTT
13,TRBJ1-2,TRBV6-5,.,.,CASSYGDNPGYTF,TGTGCCAGCAGTTACGGGGACAACCCTGGCTACACCTTC
16,TRBJ1-3,TRBV11-2,.,many,CASSLGSPSSGNTIYF,TGTGCCAGCAGCTTAGGGTCCCCCAGCTCTGGAAACACCATATATTTT
14,TRBJ2-7,TRBV28,TRBD2,few,CASCNGTTIYEQYF,TGTGCCAGCTGCAACGGGACTACCATCTACGAGCAGTACTTC
18,TRBJ2-1,TRBV5-6,TRBD1,many,CASSLDQQGVSSYNEQFF,TGTGCCAGCAGCTTGGACCAACAGGGGGTGAGCTCCTACAATGAGCAGTTCTTC
12,TRBJ1-2,TRBV28,.,many,CASSFGVYGYTF,TGTGCCAGCAGTTTCGGTGTCTATGGCTACACCTTC
21,TRBJ1-2,TRBV28,.,many,CASSLVLRVGLGAPFGYGYTF,TGTGCCAGCAGTTTAGTTTTACGAGTGGGCCTTGGGGCACCTTTTGGCTATGGCTACACCTTC
16,TRBJ1-6,TRBV2,TRBD1,many,CASSVRPGQGSTPLHF,TGTGCCAGCAGTGTCCGTCCGGGACAGGGGAGTACACCCCTCCACTTT
14,TRBJ2-5,TRBV27,.,.,CASANYRTQETQYF,TGTGCCAGCGCAAACTACCGGACACAAGAGACCCAGTACTTC
16,TRBJ1-2,TRBV2,TRBD1,many,CASRTTQGTGTSGYTF,TGTGCCAGCAGGACTACTCAGGGGACAGGGACCTCTGGCTACACCTTC
13,TRBJ1-1,TRBV5-4,TRBD1,many,CASSPGQYTEAFF,TGTGCCAGCAGCCCGGGACAGTATACTGAAGCTTTCTTT
15,TRBJ1-5,TRBV19,.,.,CASSIPGQSNQPQHF,TGTGCCAGTAGTATCCCCGGGCAGAGCAATCAGCCCCAGCATTTT